Included here is one TCR beta chain sequence, with context. These data originate in a study of cytomegalovirus exposure and HLA in healthy donors. This CDR3 has 15 residues. From germline, CDR1 is SGHNT and CDR2 YYREEE (reference sequence). V was pared by 0 bases and J by 6 bases, with 16 bases between. The PCR used 60 Vbeta and 13 Jbeta primers. The assay was immunoSEQ multiplex PCR, and TCRdb's table has in-frame clones only and misses some. The table records about 130,000 clones, 70% to 80% of them present only once. The chain has TRBV5-4 and TRBJ2-7, with D perhaps TRBD2 (7 bases). The clonotype was recovered from a man in his forties in good health and CMV-seropositive. The sequenced sample consisted of PBMCs. The CDR3 DNA reads as TGTGCCAGCAGCTTGGCCCGAGGGGGGGGTGTCGAGCAGTACTTC. As protein: CASSLARGGGVEQYF.